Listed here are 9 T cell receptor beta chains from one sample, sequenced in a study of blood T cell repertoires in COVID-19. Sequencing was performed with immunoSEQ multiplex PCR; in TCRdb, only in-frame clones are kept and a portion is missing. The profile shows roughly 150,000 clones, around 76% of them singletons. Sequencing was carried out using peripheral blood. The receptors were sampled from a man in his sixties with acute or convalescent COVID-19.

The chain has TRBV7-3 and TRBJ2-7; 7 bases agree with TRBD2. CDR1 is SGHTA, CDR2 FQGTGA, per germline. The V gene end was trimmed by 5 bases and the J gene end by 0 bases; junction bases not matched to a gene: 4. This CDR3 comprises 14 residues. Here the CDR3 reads CASSAGTNSYEQYF. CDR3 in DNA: TGTGCCAGCAGCGCCGGGACTAACTCCTACGAGCAGTACTTC. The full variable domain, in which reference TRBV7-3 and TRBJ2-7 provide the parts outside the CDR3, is GAGVSQTPSNKVTEKGKYVELRCDPISGHTALYWYRQSLGQGPEFLIYFQGTGAADDSGLPNDRFFAVRPEGSVSTLKIQRTERGDSAVYLCASSAGTNSYEQYFGPGTRLTVT.

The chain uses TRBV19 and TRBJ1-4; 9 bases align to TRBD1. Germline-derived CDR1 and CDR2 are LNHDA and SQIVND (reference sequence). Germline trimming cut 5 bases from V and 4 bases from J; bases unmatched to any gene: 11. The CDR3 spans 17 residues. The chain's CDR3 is CASSPGQGRAGNEKLFF. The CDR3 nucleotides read TGTGCCAGTAGTCCGGGACAGGGTAGGGCGGGTAATGAAAAACTGTTTTTT.

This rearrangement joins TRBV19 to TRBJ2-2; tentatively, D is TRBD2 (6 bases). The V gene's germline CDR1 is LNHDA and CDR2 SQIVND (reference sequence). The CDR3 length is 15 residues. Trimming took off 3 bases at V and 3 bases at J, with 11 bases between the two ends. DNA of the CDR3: TGTGCCAGTAGTATGCTCCCTAGCGACACCGGGGAGCTGTTTTTT. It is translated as CASSMLPSDTGELFF.

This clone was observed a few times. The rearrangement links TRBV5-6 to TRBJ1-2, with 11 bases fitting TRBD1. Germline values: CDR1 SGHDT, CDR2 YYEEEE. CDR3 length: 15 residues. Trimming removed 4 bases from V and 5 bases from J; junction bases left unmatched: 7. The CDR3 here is CASSPGQGANYGYTF. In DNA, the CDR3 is TGTGCCAGCAGCCCAGGACAGGGGGCAAATTATGGCTACACCTTC.

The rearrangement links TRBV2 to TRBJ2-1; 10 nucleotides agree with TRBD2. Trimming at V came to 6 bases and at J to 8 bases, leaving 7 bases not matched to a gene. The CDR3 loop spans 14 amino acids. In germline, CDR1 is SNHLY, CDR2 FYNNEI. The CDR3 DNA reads TGTGCCAGCAGACGACTAGCGGGTTCAGATGAGCAGTTCTTC. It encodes CASRRLAGSDEQFF.

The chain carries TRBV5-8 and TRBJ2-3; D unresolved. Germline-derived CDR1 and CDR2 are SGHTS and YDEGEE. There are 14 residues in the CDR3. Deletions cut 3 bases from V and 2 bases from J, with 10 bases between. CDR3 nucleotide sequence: TGTGCCAGCAGCTACCGCGTCACCACAGATACGCAGTATTTT. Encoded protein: CASSYRVTTDTQYF.

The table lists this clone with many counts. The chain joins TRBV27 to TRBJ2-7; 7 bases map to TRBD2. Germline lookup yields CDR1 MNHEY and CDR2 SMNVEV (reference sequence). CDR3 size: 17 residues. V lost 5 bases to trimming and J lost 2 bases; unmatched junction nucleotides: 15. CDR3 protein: CASSPLEGGDVTYEQYF. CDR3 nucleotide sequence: TGTGCCAGCAGTCCCCTCGAGGGAGGGGACGTAACCTACGAGCAGTACTTC.

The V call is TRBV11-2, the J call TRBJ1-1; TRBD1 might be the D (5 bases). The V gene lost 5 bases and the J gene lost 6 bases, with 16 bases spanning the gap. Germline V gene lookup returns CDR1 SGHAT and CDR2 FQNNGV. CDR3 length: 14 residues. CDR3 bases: TGTGCCAGCAGCCCTACTGGGGGGATTCCTGAAGCTTTCTTT. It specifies CASSPTGGIPEAFF.

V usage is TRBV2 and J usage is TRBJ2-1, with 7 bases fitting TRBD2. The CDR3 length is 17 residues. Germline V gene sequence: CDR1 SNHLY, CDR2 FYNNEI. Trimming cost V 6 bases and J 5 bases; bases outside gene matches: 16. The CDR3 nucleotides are TGTGCCAGCAGGGGGAGCGGGAACTTCGTACGTCACAATGAGCAGTTCTTC. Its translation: CASRGSGNFVRHNEQFF.